There are a few counts of the clone carrying this T cell receptor beta chain. This sample was included in a study of T cells in Graves' hyperthyroidism and ophthalmopathy. RNA transcripts served as the template for amplifying TCR beta CDR3 regions. When the TCR CDR3 underwent first-round RT-PCR, the HTBI primer set was used. TCRdb re-called the multiplex PCR reads with MiXCR, one entry per CDR3 protein. The data contain about 600,000 distinct CDR3 sequences, 12% to 15% of them singletons. The clonotype originates from a woman aged 18-29 years with Graves' ophthalmopathy. The specimen was blood.

The CDR3 nucleotides read TGTGCCAGCAGTTTATGGGGGGCCGGATCCTACGAGCAGTACTTC. It specifies CASSLWGAGSYEQYF. The rearrangement uses TRBV12-3 or TRBV12-4 and TRBJ2-7; either TRBD1 or TRBD2 may supply D (6 bases each). V lost 2 bases, J lost 1 base, and 12 bases lay in between. This CDR3 is 15 amino acids long.